The rows below give T cell receptor beta chains drawn from one sample of a study of long-term antiretroviral therapy in people with HIV. Libraries were prepared by immunoSEQ multiplex PCR; TCRdb keeps only in-frame clonotypes and omits some of them. The sample consists of 20,000 to 25,000 clones, roughly 79% of them appearing once. Sequenced here: unsorted PBMCs, sampled 0.1 years before starting antiretroviral therapy. Source of these receptors: a man aged 35-49 years with HIV. CDR3s include the opening cysteine and the closing phenylalanine or tryptophan. A D gene is named only where the DNA matches it firmly. Some rows have no size entry. The others give once, few or many, or a class for an expanded clone.

j_call clone_size d_call v_call cdr3_nt cdr3_aa
TRBJ1-1 NA NA TRBV4-3 TGCGCCAGCAGACCTACGTGGCGGCAAGAGAACACTGAAGCTTTCTTT CASRPTWRQENTEAFF
TRBJ2-1 NA NA TRBV5-4 TGTGCCAGCAGTCGACTAGGCAATGAGCAGTTCTTC CASSRLGNEQFF
TRBJ2-1 NA TRBD2 TRBV15 TGTGCCACCAGCACGGGACTAGCGGGAGCCAATGAGCAGTTCTTC CATSTGLAGANEQFF
TRBJ1-1 NA NA TRBV7-9 TGTGCCAGCAGCGGGCCTCAGGACATGAACACTGAAGCTTTCTTT CASSGPQDMNTEAFF
TRBJ2-5 NA TRBD1 TRBV14 TGTGCCAGCAGCTACAGGGGATTGGTCCAAGAGACCCAGTACTTC CASSYRGLVQETQYF
TRBJ2-7 NA NA TRBV28 TGTGCCAGCACCCTGAGGCAGGGGAATTACGAGCAGTACTTC CASTLRQGNYEQYF
TRBJ2-7 NA NA TRBV5-1 TGCGCCAGCAGCTTGGCGCCGTCTAGCTCCTACGAGCAGTACTTC CASSLAPSSSYEQYF
TRBJ2-1 NA TRBD2 TRBV5-1 TGCGCCAGCAGCCCACGGACTAGCGGGGGGGCCTACAATGAGCAGTTCTTC CASSPRTSGGAYNEQFF
TRBJ1-4 NA TRBD1 TRBV5-1 TGCGCCAGCAGCTTGCGGACAGGGAATGAAAAACTGTTTTTT CASSLRTGNEKLFF
TRBJ2-1 few TRBD1 TRBV14 TGTGCCAGCAGCCAAAAGGACAGGGGAAATGAGCAGTTCTTC CASSQKDRGNEQFF
TRBJ1-5 NA TRBD1 TRBV2 TGTGCCAGCAGTCCGAATTTAGACAGGGGTTATCAGCCCCAGCATTTT CASSPNLDRGYQPQHF
TRBJ1-1 NA NA TRBV7-9 TGTGCCAGCAGCTCATACACTGAAGCTTTCTTT CASSSYTEAFF
TRBJ1-4 NA TRBD1 TRBV28 TGTGCCAGCAGTTTATTGGAACAGGGGAATCAAAAACTGTTTTTT CASSLLEQGNQKLFF
TRBJ1-4 NA NA TRBV5-1 TGCGCCAGCAGCTCTTCGGGGTTGGGAAATGAAAAACTGTTTTTT CASSSSGLGNEKLFF
TRBJ2-5 NA TRBD2 TRBV7-2 TGTGCCAGCAGACCGGCTAGCGGGAGTGGAGAGACCCAGTACTTC CASRPASGSGETQYF
TRBJ1-1 NA NA TRBV28 TGTGCCAGCAACTCAATGGGGGGGTTCCTTGGAGCTTTCTTT CASNSMGGFLGAFF
TRBJ1-2 NA NA TRBV6-4 TGTGCCAGCAGTGACCCATTGGTGGGTGGCTACACCTTC CASSDPLVGGYTF
TRBJ2-1 NA NA TRBV7-9 TGTGCCAGCAGCCCTCTATCGTACAATGAGCAGTTCTTC CASSPLSYNEQFF
TRBJ2-7 NA TRBD2 TRBV5-4 TGTGCCAGCAGCCTTCCTAGCGGGCCTAGCTCCTACGAGCAGTACTTC CASSLPSGPSSYEQYF
TRBJ2-5 NA NA TRBV21-1 TGTGCCAGCAGCACCAGGGTGGACGTACTCCAAGAGACCCAGTACTTC CASSTRVDVLQETQYF
TRBJ2-7 NA NA TRBV20-1 TGCAGTGGGCAGCTCTCCTACGAGCAGTACTTC CSGQLSYEQYF
TRBJ2-3 NA TRBD2 TRBV15 TGTGCCACCAGCAGAGCCCTAGCGGGGGGCCTCGGGGATACGCAGTATTTT CATSRALAGGLGDTQYF
TRBJ1-2 NA NA TRBV11-2 TGTGCCAGCAGCAGGGGTGGGGGGCCCTCCTTC CASSRGGGPSF
TRBJ1-5 NA NA TRBV7-8 TGTGCCAGCAGCCCGATAATGGGGGACATGGAGAGCAATCAGCCCCAGCATTTT CASSPIMGDMESNQPQHF
TRBJ2-2 NA NA TRBV10-3 TGTGCCATCAGTACCGGGCTCGGAGAGAACACCGGGGAGCTGTTTTTT CAISTGLGENTGELFF
TRBJ2-4 NA TRBD2 TRBV4-3 TGCGCCAGCAGCCCTTGGACTAGCGGGGGTGTAAACATTCAGTACTTC CASSPWTSGGVNIQYF
TRBJ2-7 NA TRBD1 TRBV5-1 TGCGCCAGCAGCACGGGACAGGGGGCAAACGAGCAGTACTTC CASSTGQGANEQYF
TRBJ2-3 NA NA TRBV18 TGTGCCAGCTCACCACGGTCCGGAAGTGGTGGAGATACGCAGTATTTT CASSPRSGSGGDTQYF
TRBJ2-5 NA TRBD1 TRBV7-9 TGTGCCAGCAGCCATTGGACAGGAGAAGAGACCCAGTACTTC CASSHWTGEETQYF
TRBJ1-1 once NA TRBV5-6 TGTGCCAGCAGCTTGGGAATACGGACTTCGAACACTGAAGCTTTCTTT CASSLGIRTSNTEAFF
TRBJ2-4 NA TRBD2 TRBV7-9 TGTGCCAGCAGACCCGGGACTAGGGAAAACATTCAGTACTTC CASRPGTRENIQYF
TRBJ1-1 NA NA TRBV7-2 TGTGCCAGCAGCTTAGGGCACAACACTGAAGCTTTCTTT CASSLGHNTEAFF
TRBJ1-1 NA NA TRBV5-1 TGCGCCAGCAGCTTAGGCGCCTTCGTGAACACTGAAGCTTTCTTT CASSLGAFVNTEAFF
TRBJ1-1 few TRBD1 TRBV19 TGTGCCAGTAGCCCCGCACAGGGGAAGGGGGAAGCTTTCTTT CASSPAQGKGEAFF
TRBJ1-1 NA NA TRBV7-9 TGTGCCAGCACCACCTTGGCAGCCAACACTGAAGCTTTCTTT CASTTLAANTEAFF
TRBJ1-1 NA NA TRBV5-4 TGTGCCAGCAGCTTGGGGCAGTCAAACACTGAAGCTTTCTTT CASSLGQSNTEAFF
TRBJ1-2 NA NA TRBV7-8 TGTGCCAGCAGCTTAGACTCACACTATGGCTACACCTTC CASSLDSHYGYTF
TRBJ1-1 NA NA TRBV27 TGTGCCAGCAGTTTACAGGGTTCGAGGATCACTGAAGCTTTCTTT CASSLQGSRITEAFF
TRBJ2-3 NA NA TRBV29-1 TGCAGCGTTGTACAGGGGGGGGTCACAGATACGCAGTATTTT CSVVQGGVTDTQYF